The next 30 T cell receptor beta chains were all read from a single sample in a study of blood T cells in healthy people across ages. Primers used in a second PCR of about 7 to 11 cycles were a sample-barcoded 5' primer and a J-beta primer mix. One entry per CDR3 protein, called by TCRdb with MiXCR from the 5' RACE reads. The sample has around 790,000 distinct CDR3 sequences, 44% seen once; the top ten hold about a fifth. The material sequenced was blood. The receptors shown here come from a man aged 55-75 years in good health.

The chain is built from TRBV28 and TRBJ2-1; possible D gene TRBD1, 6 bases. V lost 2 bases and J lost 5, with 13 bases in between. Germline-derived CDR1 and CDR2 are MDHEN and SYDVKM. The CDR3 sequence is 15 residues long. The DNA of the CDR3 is TGTGCCAGCAGTTTAGAGACAGGCTGGGACAATGAGCAGTTCTTC. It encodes CASSLETGWDNEQFF.

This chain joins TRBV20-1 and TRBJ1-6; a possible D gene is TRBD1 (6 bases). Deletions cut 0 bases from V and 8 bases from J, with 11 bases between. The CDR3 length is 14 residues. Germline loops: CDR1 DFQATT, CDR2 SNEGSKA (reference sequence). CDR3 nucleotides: TGCAGTGCTAGAGATTGGGACAATTATTCACCCCTCCACTTT. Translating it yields CSARDWDNYSPLHF.

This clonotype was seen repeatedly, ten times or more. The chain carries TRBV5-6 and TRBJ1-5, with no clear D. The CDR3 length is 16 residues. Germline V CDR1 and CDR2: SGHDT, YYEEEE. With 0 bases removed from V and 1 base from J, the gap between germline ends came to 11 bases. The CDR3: CASSLGGVGSNQPQHF. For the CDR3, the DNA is TGTGCCAGCAGCTTGGGTGGGGTTGGGAGCAATCAGCCCCAGCATTTT.

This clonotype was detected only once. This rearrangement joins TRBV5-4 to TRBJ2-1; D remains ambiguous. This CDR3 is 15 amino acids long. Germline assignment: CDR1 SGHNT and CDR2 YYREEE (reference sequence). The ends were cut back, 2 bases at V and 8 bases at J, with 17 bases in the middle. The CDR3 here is CASSFERTGIDEQFF. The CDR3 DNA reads TGTGCCAGCAGCTTTGAGAGGACGGGTATCGATGAGCAGTTCTTC.

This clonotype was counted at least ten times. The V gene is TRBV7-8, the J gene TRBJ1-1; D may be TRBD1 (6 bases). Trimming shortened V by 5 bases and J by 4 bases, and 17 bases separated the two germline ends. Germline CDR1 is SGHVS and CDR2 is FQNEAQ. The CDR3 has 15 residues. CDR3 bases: TGTGCCAGCAGCACAACTAGCAGGGGAATCACTGAAGCTTTCTTT. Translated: CASSTTSRGITEAFF.

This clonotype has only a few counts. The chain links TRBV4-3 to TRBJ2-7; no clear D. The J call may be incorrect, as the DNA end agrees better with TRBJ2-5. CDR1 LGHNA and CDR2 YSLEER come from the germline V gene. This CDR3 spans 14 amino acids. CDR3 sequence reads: CASSQSFSGETQYF. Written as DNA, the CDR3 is TGCGCCAGCAGCCAATCCTTCAGTGGGGAGACCCAGTACTTC.

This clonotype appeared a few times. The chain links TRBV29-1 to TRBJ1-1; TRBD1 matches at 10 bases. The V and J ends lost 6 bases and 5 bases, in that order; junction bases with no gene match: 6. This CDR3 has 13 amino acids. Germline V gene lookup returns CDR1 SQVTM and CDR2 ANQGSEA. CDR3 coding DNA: TGCAGCGTGGCGGACAGGGGGGTAACTGAAGCTTTCTTT. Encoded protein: CSVADRGVTEAFF.

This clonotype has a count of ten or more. CDR3 bases: TGTGCCATCAGTGGTATGGGAGAGCAGTACTTC. It yields the protein CAISGMGEQYF. V and J are TRBV10-3 and TRBJ2-5; tentatively, D is TRBD2 (5 bases). Germline values: CDR1 ENHRY, CDR2 SYGVKD. The CDR3 sequence is 11 residues long. V was clipped by 4 bases and J by 11 bases, with 11 bases between them.

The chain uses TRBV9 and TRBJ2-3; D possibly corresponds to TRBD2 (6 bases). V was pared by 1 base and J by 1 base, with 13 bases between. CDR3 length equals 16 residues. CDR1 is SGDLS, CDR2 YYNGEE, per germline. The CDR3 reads CASSVRLRGGTDTQYF. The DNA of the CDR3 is TGTGCCAGCAGCGTACGTCTGCGCGGGGGCACAGATACGCAGTATTTT. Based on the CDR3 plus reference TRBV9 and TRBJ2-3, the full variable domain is DSGVTQTPKHLITATGQRVTLRCSPRSGDLSVYWYQQSLDQGLQFLIQYYNGEERAKGNILERFSAQQFPDLHSELNLSSLELGDSALYFCASSVRLRGGTDTQYFGPGTRLTVL.

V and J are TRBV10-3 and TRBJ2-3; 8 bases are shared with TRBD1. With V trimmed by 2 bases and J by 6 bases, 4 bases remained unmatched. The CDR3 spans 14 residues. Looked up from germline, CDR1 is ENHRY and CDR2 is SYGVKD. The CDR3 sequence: CAISERTGTDTQYF. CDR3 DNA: TGTGCCATCAGTGAGAGGACAGGGACCGATACGCAGTATTTT.

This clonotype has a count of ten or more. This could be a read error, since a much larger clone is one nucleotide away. In DNA form, the CDR3 reads TGTGCCAGCACCCGTGTATTCTCCGCGGATACGCAGTATTTT. Encoded protein: CASTRVFSADTQYF. The V call is TRBV9, the J call TRBJ2-3, with D unresolved. V was shortened by 6 bases and J by 6 bases, with 17 bases between the two germline ends. CDR1 SGDLS and CDR2 YYNGEE come from the germline V gene. The CDR3 extends over 14 amino acids.

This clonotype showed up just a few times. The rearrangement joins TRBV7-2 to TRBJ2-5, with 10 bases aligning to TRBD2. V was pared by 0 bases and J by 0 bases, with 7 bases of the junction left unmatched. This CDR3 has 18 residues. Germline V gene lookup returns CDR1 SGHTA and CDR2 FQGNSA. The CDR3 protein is CASSLAASGGLYQETQYF. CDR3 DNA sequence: TGTGCCAGCAGCTTAGCGGCTAGCGGGGGCCTGTACCAAGAGACCCAGTACTTC.

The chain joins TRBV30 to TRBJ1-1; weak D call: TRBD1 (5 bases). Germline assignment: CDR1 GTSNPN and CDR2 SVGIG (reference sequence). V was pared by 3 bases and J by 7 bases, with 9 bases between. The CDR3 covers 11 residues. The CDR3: CAWRDGGEAFF. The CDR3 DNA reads TGTGCCTGGAGAGACGGGGGTGAAGCTTTCTTT.

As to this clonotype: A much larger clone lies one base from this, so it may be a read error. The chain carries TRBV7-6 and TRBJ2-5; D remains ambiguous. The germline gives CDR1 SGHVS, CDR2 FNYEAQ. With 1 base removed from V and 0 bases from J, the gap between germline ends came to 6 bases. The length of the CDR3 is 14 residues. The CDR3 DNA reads TGTGCCAGCAGCTTAGGGTGGGACCAAGAGACCCAGTACTTC. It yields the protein CASSLGWDQETQYF. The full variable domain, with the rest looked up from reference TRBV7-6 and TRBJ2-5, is GAGVSQSPRYKVTKRGQDVALRCDPISGHVSLYWYRQALGQGPEFLTYFNYEAQQDKSGLPNDRFSAERPEGSISTLTIQRTEQRDSAMYRCASSLGWDQETQYFGPGTRLLVL.

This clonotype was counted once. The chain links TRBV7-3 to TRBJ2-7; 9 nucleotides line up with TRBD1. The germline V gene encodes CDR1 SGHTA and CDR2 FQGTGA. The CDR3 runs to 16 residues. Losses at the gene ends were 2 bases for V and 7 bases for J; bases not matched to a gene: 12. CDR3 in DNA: TGTGCCAGCAGCTTACGAGGGACAGGGTACTACAATGAGCAGTACTTC. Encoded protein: CASSLRGTGYYNEQYF.

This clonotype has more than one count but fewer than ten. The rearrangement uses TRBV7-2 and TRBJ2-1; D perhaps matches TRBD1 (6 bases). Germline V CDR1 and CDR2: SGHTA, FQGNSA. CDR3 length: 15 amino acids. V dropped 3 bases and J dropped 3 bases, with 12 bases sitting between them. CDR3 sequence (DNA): TGTGCCAGCAGCTTTGGCACAGGGTTCTACAATGAGCAGTTCTTC. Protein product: CASSFGTGFYNEQFF. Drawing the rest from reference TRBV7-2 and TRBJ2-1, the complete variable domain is GAGVSQSPSNKVTEKGKDVELRCDPISGHTALYWYRQSLGQGLEFLIYFQGNSAPDKSGLPSDRFSAERTGGSVSTLTIQRTQQEDSAVYLCASSFGTGFYNEQFFGPGTRLTVL.

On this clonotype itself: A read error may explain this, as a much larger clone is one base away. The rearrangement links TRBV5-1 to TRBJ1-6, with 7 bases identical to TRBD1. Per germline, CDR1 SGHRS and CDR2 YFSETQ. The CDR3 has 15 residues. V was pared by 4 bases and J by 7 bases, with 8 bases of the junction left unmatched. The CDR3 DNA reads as TGCGCCAGCAGCCTCCAAGGGGGCGAAAATTCACCCCTCCACTTT. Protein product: CASSLQGGENSPLHF.

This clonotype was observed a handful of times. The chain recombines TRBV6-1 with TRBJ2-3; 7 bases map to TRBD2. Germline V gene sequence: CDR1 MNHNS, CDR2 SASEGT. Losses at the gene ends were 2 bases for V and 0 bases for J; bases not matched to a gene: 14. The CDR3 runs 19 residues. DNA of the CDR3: TGTGCCAGCAGTGAAAGAGGCCCAGGGAGGGTGGTTAGCACAGATACGCAGTATTTT. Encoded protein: CASSERGPGRVVSTDTQYF.

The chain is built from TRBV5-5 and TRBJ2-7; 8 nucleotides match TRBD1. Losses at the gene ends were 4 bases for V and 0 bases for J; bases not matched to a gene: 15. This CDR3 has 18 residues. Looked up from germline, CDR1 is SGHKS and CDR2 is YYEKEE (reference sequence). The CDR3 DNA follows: TGTGCCAGCAGCAAACGAGACAGGGGAGTCTCATTCTCCTACGAGCAGTACTTC. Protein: CASSKRDRGVSFSYEQYF. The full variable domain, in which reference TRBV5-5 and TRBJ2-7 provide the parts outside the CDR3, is DAGVTQSPTHLIKTRGQQVTLRCSPISGHKSVSWYQQVLGQGPQFIFQYYEKEERGRGNFPDRFSARQFPNYSSELNVNALLLGDSALYLCASSKRDRGVSFSYEQYFGPGTRLTVT.

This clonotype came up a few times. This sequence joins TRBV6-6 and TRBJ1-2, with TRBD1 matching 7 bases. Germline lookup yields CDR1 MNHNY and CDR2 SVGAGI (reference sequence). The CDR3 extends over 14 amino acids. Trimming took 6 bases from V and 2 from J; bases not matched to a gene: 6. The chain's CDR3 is CASSPDRANYGYTF. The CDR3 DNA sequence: TGTGCCAGCAGCCCCGACAGGGCGAACTATGGCTACACCTTC.

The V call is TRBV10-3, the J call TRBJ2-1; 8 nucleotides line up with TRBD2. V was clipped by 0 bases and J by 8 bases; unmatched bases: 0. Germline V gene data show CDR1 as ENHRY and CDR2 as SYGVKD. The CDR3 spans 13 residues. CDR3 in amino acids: CAISESGLDEQFF. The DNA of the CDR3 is TGTGCCATCAGTGAGTCGGGACTAGATGAGCAGTTCTTC.

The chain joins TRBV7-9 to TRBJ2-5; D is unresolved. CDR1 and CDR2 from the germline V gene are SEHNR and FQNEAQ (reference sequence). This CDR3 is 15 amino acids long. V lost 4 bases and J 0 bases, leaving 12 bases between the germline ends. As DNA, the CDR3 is TGTGCCAGCAGCTGGCGCGGCAGAGACCAAGAGACCCAGTACTTC. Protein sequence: CASSWRGRDQETQYF.

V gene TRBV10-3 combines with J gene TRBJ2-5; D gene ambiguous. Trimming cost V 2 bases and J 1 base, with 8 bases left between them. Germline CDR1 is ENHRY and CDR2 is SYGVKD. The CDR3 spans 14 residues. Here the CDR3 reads CAISETDGQETQYF. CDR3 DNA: TGTGCCATCAGTGAGACCGACGGCCAAGAGACCCAGTACTTC.

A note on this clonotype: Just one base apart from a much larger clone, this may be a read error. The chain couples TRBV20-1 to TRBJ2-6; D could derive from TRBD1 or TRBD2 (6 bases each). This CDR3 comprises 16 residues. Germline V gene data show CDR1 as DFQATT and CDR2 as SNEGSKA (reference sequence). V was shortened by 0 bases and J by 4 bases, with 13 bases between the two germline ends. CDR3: CSARDLGGPGANVLTF. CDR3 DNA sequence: TGCAGTGCTAGAGATCTTGGGGGGCCGGGGGCCAACGTCCTGACTTTC.

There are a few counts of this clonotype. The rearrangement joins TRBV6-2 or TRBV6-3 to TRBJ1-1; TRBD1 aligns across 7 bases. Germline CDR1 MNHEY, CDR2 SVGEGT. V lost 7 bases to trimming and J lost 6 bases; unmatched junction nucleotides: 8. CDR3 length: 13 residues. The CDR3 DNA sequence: TGTGCCAGCACACGGACAGGCACTTCTGAAGCTTTCTTT. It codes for CASTRTGTSEAFF.

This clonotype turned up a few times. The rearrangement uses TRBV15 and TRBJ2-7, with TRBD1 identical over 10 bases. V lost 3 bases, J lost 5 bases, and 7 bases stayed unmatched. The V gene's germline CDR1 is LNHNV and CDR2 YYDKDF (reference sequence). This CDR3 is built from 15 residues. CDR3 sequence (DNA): TGTGCCACCAGCAGCGACAGGGGGCATAGGCACGAGCAGTACTTC. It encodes CATSSDRGHRHEQYF.

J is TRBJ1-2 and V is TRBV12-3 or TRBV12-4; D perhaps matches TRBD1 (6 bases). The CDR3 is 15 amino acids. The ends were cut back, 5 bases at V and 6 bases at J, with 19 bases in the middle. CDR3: CASSATPGGLDGYTF. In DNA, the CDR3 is TGTGCCAGCAGTGCGACCCCTGGGGGGCTCGATGGCTACACCTTC.

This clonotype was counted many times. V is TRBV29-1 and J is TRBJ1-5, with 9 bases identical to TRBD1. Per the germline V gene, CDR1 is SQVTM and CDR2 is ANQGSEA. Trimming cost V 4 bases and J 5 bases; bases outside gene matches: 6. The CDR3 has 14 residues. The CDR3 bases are TGCAGCGTTGGGGGGACAGGGATCGATCAGCCCCAGCATTTT. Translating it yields CSVGGTGIDQPQHF.

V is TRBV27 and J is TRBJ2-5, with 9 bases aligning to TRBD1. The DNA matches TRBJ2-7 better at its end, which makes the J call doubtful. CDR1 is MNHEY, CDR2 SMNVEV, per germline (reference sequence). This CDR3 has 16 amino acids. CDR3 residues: CASSATGGGTLYEQYF. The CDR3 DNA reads TGTGCCAGCAGTGCGACAGGGGGGGGGACTCTCTACGAGCAGTACTTC.

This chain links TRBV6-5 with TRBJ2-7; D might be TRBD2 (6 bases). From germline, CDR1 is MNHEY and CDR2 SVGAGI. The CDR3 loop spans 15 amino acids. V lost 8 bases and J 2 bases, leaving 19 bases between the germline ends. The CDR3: CASSPVDGGTYEQYF. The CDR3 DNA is TGTGCCAGCTCCCCTGTGGATGGAGGGACCTACGAGCAGTACTTC.